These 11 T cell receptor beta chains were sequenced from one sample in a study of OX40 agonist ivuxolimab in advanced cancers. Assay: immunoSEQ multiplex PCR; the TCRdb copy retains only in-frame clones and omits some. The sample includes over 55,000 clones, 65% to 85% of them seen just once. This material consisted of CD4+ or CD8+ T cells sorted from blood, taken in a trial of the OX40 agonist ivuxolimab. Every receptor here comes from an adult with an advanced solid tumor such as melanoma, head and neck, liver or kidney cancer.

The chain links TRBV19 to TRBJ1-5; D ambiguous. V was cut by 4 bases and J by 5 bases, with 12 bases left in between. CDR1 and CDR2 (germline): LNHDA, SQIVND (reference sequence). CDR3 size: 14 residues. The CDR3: CASSRRVADQPQHF. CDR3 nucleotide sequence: TGTGCCAGTAGTAGGAGGGTGGCGGATCAGCCCCAGCATTTT.

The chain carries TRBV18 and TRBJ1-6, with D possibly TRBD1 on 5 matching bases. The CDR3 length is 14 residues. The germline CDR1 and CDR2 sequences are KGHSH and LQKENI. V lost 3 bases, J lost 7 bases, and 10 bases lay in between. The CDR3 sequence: CASSPGTGNSPLHF. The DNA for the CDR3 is TGTGCCAGCTCACCCGGGACGGGGAATTCACCCCTCCACTTT.

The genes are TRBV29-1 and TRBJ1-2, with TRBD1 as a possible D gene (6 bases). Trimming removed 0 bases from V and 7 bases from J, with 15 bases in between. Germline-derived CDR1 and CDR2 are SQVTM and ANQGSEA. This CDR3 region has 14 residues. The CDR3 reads CSVEDDRGRLGYTF. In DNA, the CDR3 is TGCAGCGTTGAAGACGATCGGGGGCGGCTTGGCTACACCTTC. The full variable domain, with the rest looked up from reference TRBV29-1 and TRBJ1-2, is SAVISQKPSRDICQRGTSLTIQCQVDSQVTMMFWYRQQPGQSLTLIATANQGSEATYESGFVIDKFPISRPNLTFSTLTVSNMSPEDSSIYLCSVEDDRGRLGYTFGSGTRLTVV.

CDR3 residues: CASSKKREAFGEQYF. CDR3 in DNA: TGTGCCAGCAGCAAAAAGCGGGAGGCCTTCGGTGAGCAGTACTTC. The rearrangement links TRBV21-1 to TRBJ2-7; the DNA was not compared with TRBD2, the D call given in the table. TRBV21-1 is designated a pseudogene. The CDR3 extends over 15 amino acids.

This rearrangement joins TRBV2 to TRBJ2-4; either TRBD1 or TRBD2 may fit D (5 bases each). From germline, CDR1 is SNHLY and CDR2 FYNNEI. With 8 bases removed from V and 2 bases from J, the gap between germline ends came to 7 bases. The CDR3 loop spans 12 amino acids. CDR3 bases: TGTGCCAGCGGGGACCCCAAAAACATTCAGTACTTC. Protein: CASGDPKNIQYF.

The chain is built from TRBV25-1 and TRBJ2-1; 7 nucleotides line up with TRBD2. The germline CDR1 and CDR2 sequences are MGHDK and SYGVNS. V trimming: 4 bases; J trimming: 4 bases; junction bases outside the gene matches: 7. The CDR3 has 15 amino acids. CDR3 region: CASSARTSSYNEQFF. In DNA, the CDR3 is TGTGCCAGCAGTGCTCGGACTAGTTCGTACAATGAGCAGTTCTTC.

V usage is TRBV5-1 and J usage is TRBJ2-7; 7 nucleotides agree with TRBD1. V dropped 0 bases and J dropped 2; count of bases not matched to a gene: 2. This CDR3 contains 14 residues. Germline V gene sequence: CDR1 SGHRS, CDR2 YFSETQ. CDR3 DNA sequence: TGCGCCAGCAGCTTGGGACAGGGACCCTACGAGCAGTACTTC. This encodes CASSLGQGPYEQYF.

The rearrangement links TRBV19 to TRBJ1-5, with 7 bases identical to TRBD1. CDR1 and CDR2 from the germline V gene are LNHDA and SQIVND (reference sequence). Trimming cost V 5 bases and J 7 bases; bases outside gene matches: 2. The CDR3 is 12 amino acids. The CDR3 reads CASSDREQPQHF. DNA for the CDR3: TGTGCCAGTAGTGACAGGGAACAGCCCCAGCATTTT.

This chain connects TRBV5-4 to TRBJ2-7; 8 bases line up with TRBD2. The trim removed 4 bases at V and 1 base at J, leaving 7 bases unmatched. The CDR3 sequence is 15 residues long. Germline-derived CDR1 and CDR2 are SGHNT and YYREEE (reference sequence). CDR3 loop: CASSRGGGESYEQYF. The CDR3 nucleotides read TGTGCCAGCAGCCGGGGGGGCGGGGAGTCCTACGAGCAGTACTTC.

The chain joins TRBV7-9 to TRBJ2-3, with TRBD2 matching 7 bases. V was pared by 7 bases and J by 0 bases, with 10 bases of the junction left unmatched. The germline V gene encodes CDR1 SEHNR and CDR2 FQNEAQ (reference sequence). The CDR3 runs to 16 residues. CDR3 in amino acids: CASTPLAGASTDTQYF. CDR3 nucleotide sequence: TGTGCCAGCACCCCTCTGGCGGGAGCTAGCACAGATACGCAGTATTTT.

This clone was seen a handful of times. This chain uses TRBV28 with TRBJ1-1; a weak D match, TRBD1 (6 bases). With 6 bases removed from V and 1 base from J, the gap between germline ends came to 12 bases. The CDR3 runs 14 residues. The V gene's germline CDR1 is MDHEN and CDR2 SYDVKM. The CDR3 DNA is TGTGCCAGCAGAACCCGGACAGCGAACACTGAAGCTTTCTTT. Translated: CASRTRTANTEAFF. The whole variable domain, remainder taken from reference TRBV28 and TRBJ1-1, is DVKVTQSSRYLVKRTGEKVFLECVQDMDHENMFWYRQDPGLGLRLIYFSYDVKMKEKGDIPEGYSVSREKKERFSLILESASTNQTSMYLCASRTRTANTEAFFGQGTRLTVV.